The 24 T cell receptor beta chains given below trace back to one sample, sequenced in a study of T cells in Graves' hyperthyroidism and ophthalmopathy. Amplified TCR beta CDR3 regions derived from RNA transcripts. The HTBI primer set served for first-round RT-PCR of the TCR CDR3. MiXCR, applied by TCRdb to the multiplex PCR reads, yields one record per CDR3 protein. The sample yields over 350,000 distinct CDR3 sequences, under 20% seen once. The sequencing sample was made of blood. The receptor source for this set is a man younger than 30 with Graves' ophthalmopathy.

There are a few counts of this clonotype. The genes are TRBV18 and TRBJ2-3, with TRBD2 identical over 7 bases. Losses at the gene ends were 3 bases for V and 7 bases for J; bases not matched to a gene: 13. Germline loops: CDR1 KGHSH, CDR2 LQKENI. This CDR3 is built from 16 residues. For the CDR3, the DNA is TGTGCCAGCTCACCCTCCTCCCAAGCGGGGAGGAATACGCAGTATTTT. Residues: CASSPSSQAGRNTQYF.

This clonotype was recorded many times. This chain links TRBV7-8 with TRBJ1-2; D call uncertain. Between the trimmed V and J ends, which lost 5 bases and 1 base, there was a span of 14 bases. The germline CDR1 and CDR2 sequences are SGHVS and FQNEAQ. This CDR3 has 15 amino acids. CDR3 sequence reads: CASSPERGNNYGYTF. The CDR3, as DNA: TGTGCCAGCAGCCCAGAACGAGGGAATAACTATGGCTACACCTTC.

The chain links TRBV15 to TRBJ1-3; D gene ambiguous. The CDR3 is 17 residues long. Germline V lookup: CDR1 LNHNV, CDR2 YYDKDF (reference sequence). Deletions cut 0 bases from V and 2 bases from J, with 14 bases between. The chain's CDR3 is CATSRDIGVGTGNTIYF. Here the CDR3 DNA reads TGTGCCACCAGCAGAGATATCGGGGTAGGAACTGGAAACACCATATATTTT.

This clonotype was seen at least ten times. The chain couples TRBV12-3 or TRBV12-4 to TRBJ1-1; D unresolved. Trimming removed 5 bases at V and 6 bases at J, with 19 bases between. This CDR3 comprises 15 residues. CDR3 DNA: TGTGCCAGCAGTCAACCCCCCCGGAAAAGTCCTGAAGCTTTCTTT. Its translation is CASSQPPRKSPEAFF.

The chain has TRBV18 and TRBJ2-6; D uncertain. The CDR3 is made up of 15 amino acids. CDR1 is KGHSH, CDR2 LQKENI, per germline. V lost 3 bases, J lost 0 bases, and 6 bases lay in between. CDR3: CASSPEISGANVLTF. CDR3 DNA sequence: TGTGCCAGCTCACCCGAAATCTCTGGGGCCAACGTCCTGACTTTC.

This chain joins TRBV2 and TRBJ2-3; D remains unclear. The CDR3 covers 18 residues. Germline V gene sequence: CDR1 SNHLY, CDR2 FYNNEI. Trimming took 5 bases from V and 7 from J, leaving 28 bases between them. CDR3: CASSIGHRQNPERYTQYF. In DNA form, the CDR3 reads TGTGCCAGCAGTATCGGGCACCGCCAAAACCCAGAAAGGTATACGCAGTATTTT.

This clonotype was seen a handful of times. The chain employs TRBV9 and TRBJ2-3; 13 bases fit TRBD2. Trimming removed 2 bases from V and 5 bases from J; junction bases left unmatched: 2. Germline V gives CDR1 SGDLS, CDR2 YYNGEE. CDR3 length equals 15 residues. The DNA for the CDR3 is TGTGCCAGCAGCGTCACTAGCGGGGGGGAAGATACGCAGTATTTT. Translation gives CASSVTSGGEDTQYF.

The rearrangement uses TRBV3-1 and TRBJ2-1; D perhaps matches TRBD2 (8 bases). The V end was cut by 7 bases, the J end by 4 bases, with 29 bases between. The germline V gene encodes CDR1 LGHDT and CDR2 YNNKEL (reference sequence). The CDR3 covers 19 residues. CDR3 nucleotides: TGTGCCAGCAAGGGGGCACTTCCATCCGGGGGGGTTTGGTACAATGAGCAGTTCTTC. Residues: CASKGALPSGGVWYNEQFF.

This clonotype was seen more than once but under ten times. The CDR3 DNA is TGTGCCAGCAGCTCGGGACTAGAAACCGGGGAGCTGTTTTTT. Translating gives CASSSGLETGELFF. The chain employs TRBV7-6 and TRBJ2-2; 8 bases are a match to TRBD2. The trim removed 4 bases at V and 5 bases at J, leaving 3 bases unmatched. CDR3 length: 14 amino acids. Germline V CDR1 and CDR2: SGHVS, FNYEAQ.

This clonotype was counted many times. The V and J genes are TRBV5-1 and TRBJ1-4, with 9 bases identical to TRBD1. The trim removed 1 base at V and 7 bases at J, leaving 8 bases unmatched. The CDR3 spans 16 residues. Germline loops: CDR1 SGHRS, CDR2 YFSETQ. The CDR3 coding sequence is TGCGCCAGCAGCTTGCTGCCGGGACAGGGCGGTGAAAAACTGTTTTTT. Encoded protein: CASSLLPGQGGEKLFF. Full variable domain (rest looked up from reference TRBV5-1 and TRBJ1-4): KAGVTQTPRYLIKTRGQQVTLSCSPISGHRSVSWYQQTPGQGLQFLFEYFSETQRNKGNFPGRFSGRQFSNSRSEMNVSTLELGDSALYLCASSLLPGQGGEKLFFGSGTQLSVL.

This clonotype came up many times. V and J are TRBV5-1 and TRBJ2-5; 9 bases map to TRBD1. Trimming took 0 bases from V and 0 from J; bases not matched to a gene: 9. Germline-derived CDR1 and CDR2 are SGHRS and YFSETQ. The CDR3 covers 18 residues. The CDR3 reads CASSLARDRETYQETQYF. CDR3 coding DNA: TGCGCCAGCAGCTTGGCTCGGGACAGGGAAACGTACCAAGAGACCCAGTACTTC.

At least ten counts were recorded for this clonotype. The genes are TRBV12-3 or TRBV12-4 and TRBJ1-1; D unresolved. Trimming cost V 6 bases and J 5 bases, with 16 bases left between them. The CDR3 spans 14 residues. CDR3 coding DNA: TGTGCCAGCAGGGATATTACCGCCCGGACTGAAGCTTTCTTT. Amino acids: CASRDITARTEAFF.

This clonotype has a count of ten or more. The gene calls are TRBV7-9 and TRBJ1-1; D gene unclear. Trimming left V 5 bases short and J 7 bases short, with 8 bases between. Germline V gene lookup returns CDR1 SEHNR and CDR2 FQNEAQ (reference sequence). The CDR3 runs 11 residues. The CDR3 nucleotides are TGTGCCAGCAGCGACCGGGGTGAAGCTTTCTTT. Translation gives CASSDRGEAFF.

This clonotype was recorded a few times. The V call is TRBV5-1, the J call TRBJ1-1; TRBD1 matches 9 bases. J was trimmed by 4 bases and V by 3 bases; bases with no gene match: 10. Germline V gives CDR1 SGHRS, CDR2 YFSETQ. The CDR3 is 16 residues long. The CDR3 spells CASSWDYRGHFTEAFF. The CDR3 DNA reads TGCGCCAGCAGCTGGGACTACAGGGGGCATTTCACTGAAGCTTTCTTT.

This clonotype was observed a handful of times. The chain is built from TRBV5-6 and TRBJ2-4, with 9 bases fitting TRBD2. V gave up 0 bases and J gave up 8 bases; unmatched junction bases: 3. This CDR3 is built from 14 residues. CDR1 and CDR2 from the germline V gene are SGHDT and YYEEEE. The CDR3 here is CASSLGSGGYIQYF. The CDR3, as DNA: TGTGCCAGCAGCTTGGGAAGCGGGGGGTACATTCAGTACTTC.

In this sample, this clonotype turned up many times. This chain uses TRBV13 with TRBJ2-3, with 10 bases fitting TRBD1. The junction had 8 bases not matched to a gene; V was cut back by 8 bases and J by 6 bases. In germline, CDR1 is PRHDT, CDR2 FYEKMQ (reference sequence). The CDR3 length is 14 residues. The CDR3 region is CASRAGQGFDTQYF. CDR3 in DNA: TGTGCCAGCCGCGCGGGACAGGGGTTCGATACGCAGTATTTT.

This sequence joins TRBV28 and TRBJ2-1; TRBD1 aligns across 8 bases. Losses at the gene ends were 6 bases for V and 8 bases for J; bases not matched to a gene: 6. The CDR3 consists of 13 residues. Germline values: CDR1 MDHEN, CDR2 SYDVKM. The CDR3: CASSPGQGDEQFF. In nucleotides, the CDR3 is TGTGCCAGCAGCCCTGGACAGGGAGATGAGCAGTTCTTC. Drawing the rest from reference TRBV28 and TRBJ2-1, the complete variable domain is DVKVTQSSRYLVKRTGEKVFLECVQDMDHENMFWYRQDPGLGLRLIYFSYDVKMKEKGDIPEGYSVSREKKERFSLILESASTNQTSMYLCASSPGQGDEQFFGPGTRLTVL.

The chain couples TRBV7-3 to TRBJ1-2; D is ambiguous. Deletions cut 2 bases from V and 7 bases from J, with 17 bases between. The germline V gene has CDR1 SGHTA and CDR2 FQGTGA. The CDR3 has 15 amino acids. In nucleotides, the CDR3 is TGTGCCAGCAGCTTATTTGCAGGACGTGCTGGTGGCTACACCTTC. It encodes CASSLFAGRAGGYTF.

This clonotype was detected only a few times. The chain uses TRBV9 and TRBJ1-3; D perhaps matches TRBD1 (5 bases). Germline V gene data show CDR1 as SGDLS and CDR2 as YYNGEE. With 5 bases removed from V and 3 bases from J, the gap between germline ends came to 15 bases. The CDR3 length is 15 residues. Written as DNA, the CDR3 is TGTGCCAGCAGTGGGGGGGGTCAGTATGGAAACACCATATATTTT. This encodes CASSGGGQYGNTIYF.

This clonotype occurred a few times. The chain uses TRBV20-1 and TRBJ2-7; D is possibly TRBD1 (5 bases). This CDR3 is built from 14 residues. The germline V gene has CDR1 DFQATT and CDR2 SNEGSKA (reference sequence). V lost 3 bases and J 2 bases, leaving 14 bases between the germline ends. For the CDR3, the DNA is TGCAGTGCTAGTCCACCCGGCAGGGCCTACGAGCAGTACTTC. Translation gives CSASPPGRAYEQYF.

At least ten counts were recorded for this clonotype. The chain carries TRBV10-3 and TRBJ1-2; D remains unclear. The CDR3 is 15 residues long. The germline V gene has CDR1 ENHRY and CDR2 SYGVKD. The V and J ends lost 5 bases and 2 bases respectively, with 15 bases between them. The CDR3 bases are TGTGCCATCAGTACGGGGTTGGCTGGGAACTATGGCTACACCTTC. The encoded protein is CAISTGLAGNYGYTF.

This clonotype appeared many times. The chain joins TRBV11-1 to TRBJ1-2; perhaps TRBD1 as D (6 bases). CDR1 is SGHAT and CDR2 is FQDESV in the germline V gene (reference sequence). This CDR3 has 13 residues. The V and J ends lost 5 bases and 7 bases respectively, with 14 bases between them. The DNA for the CDR3 is TGTGCCAGCAGCCCGGACAGCGGCGGTGGCTACACCTTC. Its protein is CASSPDSGGGYTF.

This clonotype was found many times. The chain uses TRBV7-9 and TRBJ1-1; tentative D call: TRBD1 (5 bases). Germline CDR1 is SEHNR and CDR2 is FQNEAQ (reference sequence). Trimming removed 6 bases from V and 8 bases from J, with 13 bases in between. The CDR3 is 12 amino acids. The CDR3 bases are TGTGCCAGCAGTTCTCTAGCAGGGGAAGCTTTCTTT. As protein: CASSSLAGEAFF.

This chain joins TRBV6-1 and TRBJ1-5; D not certain. With 0 bases removed from V and 6 bases from J, the gap between germline ends came to 9 bases. The CDR3 length is 14 residues. Germline lookup yields CDR1 MNHNS and CDR2 SASEGT. CDR3 nucleotide sequence: TGTGCCAGCAGTGAAGCGGTGTGGGTTCAGCCCCAGCATTTT. Translated: CASSEAVWVQPQHF.